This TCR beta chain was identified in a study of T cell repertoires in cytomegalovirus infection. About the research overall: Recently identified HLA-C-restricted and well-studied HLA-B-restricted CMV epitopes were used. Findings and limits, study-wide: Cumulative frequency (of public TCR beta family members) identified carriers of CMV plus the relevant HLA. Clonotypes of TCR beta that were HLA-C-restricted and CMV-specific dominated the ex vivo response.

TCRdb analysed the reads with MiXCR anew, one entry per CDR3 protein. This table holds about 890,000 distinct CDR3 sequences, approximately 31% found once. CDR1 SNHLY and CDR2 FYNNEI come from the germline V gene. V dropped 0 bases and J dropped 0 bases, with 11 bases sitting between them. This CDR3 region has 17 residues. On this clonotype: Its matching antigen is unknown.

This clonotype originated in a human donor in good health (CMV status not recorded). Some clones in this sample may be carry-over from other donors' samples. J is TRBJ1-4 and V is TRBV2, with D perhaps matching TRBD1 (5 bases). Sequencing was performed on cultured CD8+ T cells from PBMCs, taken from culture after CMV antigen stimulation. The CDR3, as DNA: TGTGCCAGCAGTGAAGCGGGGGACGTTGCAACTAATGAAAAACTGTTTTTT. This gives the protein CASSEAGDVATNEKLFF.